These 9 T cell receptor beta chains originate from one sample sequenced in a study of blood T cell repertoires in COVID-19. Clones were read by immunoSEQ multiplex PCR, and TCRdb kept only the in-frame ones, dropping some. The table shows about 99,000 clones, with around 84% occurring only once. Source material: peripheral blood. These receptors were obtained from a human donor in a cohort sampled during active COVID-19.

The rearrangement links TRBV18 to TRBJ1-6; 8 nucleotides align to TRBD1. V lost 3 bases, J lost 7 bases, and 8 bases stayed unmatched. Per the germline V gene, CDR1 is KGHSH and CDR2 is LQKENI. The CDR3 loop spans 16 amino acids. Written as DNA, the CDR3 is TGTGCCAGCTCACCCGGGACAGGCGCCGCCAATTCACCCCTCCACTTT. Translating gives CASSPGTGAANSPLHF.

The chain employs TRBV6-5 and TRBJ2-1, with TRBD2 identical over 8 bases. Germline CDR1 reads MNHEY; CDR2 reads SVGAGI. The CDR3 is 15 residues long. V lost 5 bases to trimming and J lost 6 bases; unmatched junction nucleotides: 9. The CDR3 sequence: CASSHTSGALNEQFF. DNA of the CDR3: TGTGCCAGCAGTCATACTAGCGGAGCCCTCAATGAGCAGTTCTTC.

This sequence joins TRBV6-5 and TRBJ2-7; 8 bases agree with TRBD1. The CDR3 consists of 14 residues. Germline assignment: CDR1 MNHEY and CDR2 SVGAGI. Unmatched junction bases numbered 7, after V lost 2 bases and J lost 7 bases. The CDR3 DNA sequence: TGTGCCAGCAGTTACGGGCAGGGGGCGCTTGAGCAGTACTTC. This encodes CASSYGQGALEQYF.

This chain joins TRBV9 and TRBJ2-5; the match to TRBD2 covers 9 bases. The CDR3 has 14 amino acids. With V trimmed by 0 bases and J by 7 bases, 4 bases remained unmatched. Germline V gene sequence: CDR1 SGDLS, CDR2 YYNGEE. The CDR3 coding sequence is TGTGCCAGCAGCGTAGGATCTAGCGGGGTGACCCAGTACTTC. Translating gives CASSVGSSGVTQYF. The variable domain in full, with the rest retrieved from reference TRBV9 and TRBJ2-5, is DSGVTQTPKHLITATGQRVTLRCSPRSGDLSVYWYQQSLDQGLQFLIQYYNGEERAKGNILERFSAQQFPDLHSELNLSSLELGDSALYFCASSVGSSGVTQYFGPGTRLLVL.

The chain links TRBV24-1 to TRBJ2-4, with TRBD1 matching 12 bases. Unmatched junction bases numbered 10, after V lost 9 bases and J lost 5 bases. CDR1 and CDR2 from the germline V gene are KGHDR and SFDVKD. The CDR3 consists of 16 residues. The CDR3 bases are TGTGCCACCTTCGGGGGGACAGGGGGCGTCCAAAACATTCAGTACTTC. Encoded protein: CATFGGTGGVQNIQYF.

This chain uses TRBV6-1 with TRBJ2-3, with a weak D call TRBD2 (6 bases). Trimming removed 2 bases at V and 5 bases at J, with 20 bases between. Germline values: CDR1 MNHNS, CDR2 SASEGT. The CDR3 contains 17 residues. The CDR3 region is CASSERSWGVGEDTQYF. CDR3 DNA: TGTGCCAGCAGTGAACGCAGTTGGGGGGTAGGGGAAGATACGCAGTATTTT.

This clone was observed a handful of times. The V call is TRBV5-4, the J call TRBJ2-7, with a tentative D call TRBD1 (6 bases). Germline CDR1 and CDR2: SGHNT and YYREEE (reference sequence). This CDR3 spans 13 amino acids. The V end lost 1 base, the J end lost 5 bases, and 10 bases lay between the germline ends. CDR3 in DNA: TGTGCCAGCAGCTTGCCACAGGGCCACGAGCAGTACTTC. Translating it yields CASSLPQGHEQYF. Drawing the rest from reference TRBV5-4 and TRBJ2-7, the complete variable domain is ETGVTQSPTHLIKTRGQQVTLRCSSQSGHNTVSWYQQALGQGPQFIFQYYREEENGRGNFPPRFSGLQFPNYSSELNVNALELDDSALYLCASSLPQGHEQYFGPGTRLTVT.

This CDR3 is CASSEVGVVKETQYF. The CDR3 DNA reads as TGTGCCAGCAGTGAAGTCGGGGTAGTAAAGGAGACCCAGTACTTC. The chain couples TRBV2 to TRBJ2-5, with D perhaps matching TRBD2 (5 bases). The germline V gene encodes CDR1 SNHLY and CDR2 FYNNEI. CDR3 length: 15 residues. V gave up 1 base and J gave up 5 bases, with 14 bases separating them.

This clone has only a few counts. This rearrangement joins TRBV7-4 to TRBJ2-7; D perhaps matches TRBD2 (5 bases). Trimming shortened V by 6 bases and J by 11 bases, and 14 bases separated the two germline ends. The CDR3 has 11 residues. Germline V CDR1 and CDR2: SGHVT, SQSDAQ. The CDR3 loop reads CASRVRGRKYF. In DNA, the CDR3 is TGTGCCAGCAGGGTGAGAGGGCGCAAGTACTTC.